What follows are 26 T cell receptor beta chains derived from one specimen sequenced in a study of blood T cell repertoires in COVID-19. Assay: immunoSEQ multiplex PCR; the TCRdb copy retains only in-frame clones and omits some. Of about 41,000 clones listed, approximately 87% are singletons. Sequences were obtained from peripheral blood. Source of these receptors: a man in his forties or fifties with COVID-19, enrolled during active disease.

This rearrangement joins TRBV7-3 to TRBJ1-1; 7 positions match TRBD1. Per germline, CDR1 SGHTA and CDR2 FQGTGA. With V trimmed by 4 bases and J by 4 bases, 3 bases remained unmatched. The CDR3 spans 13 residues. The DNA of the CDR3 is TGTGCCAGCAGCTCCACAGGGGCCACTGAAGCTTTCTTT. Residues: CASSSTGATEAFF.

About this clone: Other nucleotide sequences in the sample specify the same CDR3. This CDR3 reads CASSMGRSGNTIYF. The CDR3 coding sequence is TGTGCCAGTAGTATGGGCAGATCTGGAAACACCATATATTTT. The chain links TRBV19 to TRBJ1-3; the D is unclear. Germline V gene lookup returns CDR1 LNHDA and CDR2 SQIVND (reference sequence). Trimming removed 3 bases at V and 1 base at J, with 7 bases between. The length of the CDR3 is 14 residues.

The chain couples TRBV3-1 (or the pseudogene TRBV3-2) to TRBJ1-2, with D tentatively TRBD1 (6 bases). V lost 4 bases and J lost 6, with 12 bases in between. This CDR3 has 13 residues. Germline loops: CDR1 LGHDT, CDR2 YNNKEL (reference sequence). The CDR3 DNA sequence: TGTGCCAGCAGCCTTACAGGGAGGGATGGCTACACCTTC. Amino acid sequence: CASSLTGRDGYTF.

The chain couples TRBV24-1 to TRBJ2-5; 9 bases line up with TRBD2. This CDR3 is built from 17 residues. CDR1 and CDR2 from the germline V gene are KGHDR and SFDVKD. The junction had 7 bases not matched to a gene; V was cut back by 2 bases and J by 1 base. CDR3 residues: CATSDSHGLATQETQYF. Written as DNA, the CDR3 is TGTGCCACCAGTGATTCCCACGGACTAGCGACCCAAGAGACCCAGTACTTC.

The J gene is TRBJ2-3, the V gene TRBV28, with D maybe TRBD2 (7 bases). Germline lookup yields CDR1 MDHEN and CDR2 SYDVKM. The CDR3 is made up of 15 amino acids. The germline V and J ends were trimmed by 2 bases and 2 bases, with 11 bases remaining between them. The CDR3 spells CASSLGGGATDTQYF. CDR3 DNA: TGTGCCAGCAGTTTAGGTGGGGGGGCCACAGATACGCAGTATTTT.

The gene calls are TRBV10-1 and TRBJ1-1; no clear D. Trimming stripped 2 bases from V and 1 base from J, with 8 bases between. The length of the CDR3 is 14 residues. CDR1 and CDR2 from the germline V gene are WNHNN and SYGVQD (reference sequence). The chain's CDR3 is CASSEGGPNTEAFF. For the CDR3, the DNA is TGCGCCAGCAGTGAGGGCGGCCCGAACACTGAAGCTTTCTTT.

The chain links TRBV5-8 to TRBJ2-5; perhaps TRBD2 as D (5 bases). The CDR3 has 15 residues. Germline-derived CDR1 and CDR2 are SGHTS and YDEGEE. V lost 3 bases to trimming and J lost 7 bases, with 19 bases between them. The CDR3 region is CASSSGSVGVGTQYF. The CDR3 DNA reads as TGTGCCAGCAGCTCCGGTTCTGTGGGAGTTGGGACCCAGTACTTC.

CDR3 sequence reads: CASSSPGPRSEAFF. The DNA for the CDR3 is TGTGCCAGCAGCTCCCCTGGCCCCAGAAGTGAAGCTTTCTTT. The rearrangement uses TRBV11-3 and TRBJ1-1; the D is unclear. CDR3 size: 14 residues. CDR1 is SGHNT and CDR2 is YENEEA in the germline V gene. Deletions cut 4 bases from V and 7 bases from J, with 16 bases between.

V usage is TRBV6-5 and J usage is TRBJ1-6; 7 bases fit TRBD1. CDR3 length equals 14 residues. The V segment lost 6 bases and the J segment 6 bases; nucleotides outside the gene matches: 5. The germline V gene encodes CDR1 MNHEY and CDR2 SVGAGI. Written as DNA, the CDR3 is TGTGCCAGCAGAGAGACAGGGCCTAATTCACCCCTCCACTTT. Its translation: CASRETGPNSPLHF.

V is TRBV9 and J is TRBJ1-4; 9 bases are a match to TRBD1. The germline gives CDR1 SGDLS, CDR2 YYNGEE. The CDR3 runs to 15 residues. Germline trimming cut 0 bases from V and 11 bases from J; bases unmatched to any gene: 8. The CDR3: CASSVEWDRDGKLFF. The DNA of the CDR3 is TGTGCCAGCAGCGTAGAATGGGACAGGGACGGGAAACTGTTTTTT.

The V call is TRBV2, the J call TRBJ1-5; D ambiguous. The length of the CDR3 is 13 residues. Germline V gene data show CDR1 as SNHLY and CDR2 as FYNNEI. Deletions cut 8 bases from V and 6 bases from J, with 14 bases between. Written as DNA, the CDR3 is TGTGCCAGCCGAAGTCAGGAAACTCAGCCCCAGCATTTT. Amino acids: CASRSQETQPQHF.

The V call is TRBV28, the J call TRBJ2-5, with 8 bases that match TRBD2. There are 11 residues in the CDR3. Germline V CDR1 and CDR2: MDHEN, SYDVKM. After removal of 5 bases from V and 13 bases from J, the junction contained 6 bases not matched to a gene. This chain's CDR3 is CASSPGGEPYF. The CDR3 region has the DNA TGTGCCAGCAGTCCCGGGGGGGAGCCGTACTTC.

The chain links TRBV11-2 to TRBJ2-7; no firm D call. V lost 1 base and J lost 0, with 4 bases in between. This CDR3 comprises 13 residues. Germline V lookup: CDR1 SGHAT, CDR2 FQNNGV. DNA for the CDR3: TGTGCCAGCAGCTTAGGCGTCTCCTACGAGCAGTACTTC. This encodes CASSLGVSYEQYF.

The chain couples TRBV5-1 to TRBJ1-1; no clear D gene. This CDR3 has 14 residues. Germline lookup yields CDR1 SGHRS and CDR2 YFSETQ. The ends were cut back, 0 bases at V and 5 bases at J, with 11 bases in the middle. The CDR3 DNA reads as TGCGCCAGCAGCTTGGAATTTCCGGGGACTGAAGCTTTCTTT. Translating gives CASSLEFPGTEAFF.

The chain has TRBV12-3 or TRBV12-4 and TRBJ2-7, with TRBD2 matching 8 bases. The CDR3 sequence is 13 residues long. Unmatched junction bases numbered 5, after V lost 4 bases and J lost 6 bases. The CDR3: CASSSKAGVEQYF. The CDR3 DNA reads as TGTGCCAGCAGTTCAAAAGCGGGAGTCGAGCAGTACTTC.

The chain is built from TRBV5-1 and TRBJ1-2, with 10 bases matching TRBD1. Trimming removed 7 bases from V and 3 bases from J; junction bases left unmatched: 0. The CDR3 has 12 amino acids. CDR1 and CDR2 (germline): SGHRS, YFSETQ. CDR3 sequence (DNA): TGCGCCAGCGGACAGGGGGACTATGGCTACACCTTC. The encoded protein is CASGQGDYGYTF. The full variable domain, rest sourced from reference TRBV5-1 and TRBJ1-2, is KAGVTQTPRYLIKTRGQQVTLSCSPISGHRSVSWYQQTPGQGLQFLFEYFSETQRNKGNFPGRFSGRQFSNSRSEMNVSTLELGDSALYLCASGQGDYGYTFGSGTRLTVV.

V is TRBV29-1 and J is TRBJ1-3; weak D call: TRBD1 (5 bases). V dropped 5 bases and J dropped 4 bases, with 18 bases sitting between them. The CDR3 consists of 15 residues. The germline CDR1 and CDR2 sequences are SQVTM and ANQGSEA. The CDR3 nucleotides read TGCAGCGTTCAAACCCAGGGAGGGCGAGGAAACACCATATATTTT. This translates into CSVQTQGGRGNTIYF.

The chain combines TRBV27 with TRBJ2-5; TRBD2 matches 9 bases. CDR1 is MNHEY, CDR2 SMNVEV, per germline (reference sequence). The CDR3 has 16 amino acids. Germline trimming cut 2 bases from V and 4 bases from J; bases unmatched to any gene: 8. The CDR3 spells CASSLRLAEKLETQYF. CDR3 coding DNA: TGTGCCAGCAGTTTAAGACTAGCGGAGAAGTTAGAGACCCAGTACTTC.

To note about this clone: One end of the junction varies from germline; a read error may be responsible. The rearrangement joins TRBV6-2 or TRBV6-3 to TRBJ2-7; D may be TRBD1 (6 bases). This CDR3 region has 14 residues. Germline CDR1 is MNHEY and CDR2 is SVGEGT. This CDR3 reads CASSYAGTRYGQYF. CDR3 DNA: TGTGCCAGCAGTTACGCCGGGACAAGGTACGGGCAGTACTTC.

J is TRBJ2-5 and V is TRBV6-2 or TRBV6-3, with 9 bases identical to TRBD2. With V trimmed by 0 bases and J by 5 bases, 4 bases remained unmatched. The CDR3 is made up of 15 amino acids. Germline V gives CDR1 MNHEY, CDR2 SVGEGT. The CDR3 DNA sequence: TGTGCCAGCAGTTACTCCGGGACTAGCCAGGAGACCCAGTACTTC. Protein product: CASSYSGTSQETQYF.

This clone was observed a handful of times. The V call is TRBV6-5, the J call TRBJ2-1, with 8 bases aligning to TRBD2. V trimming: 0 bases; J trimming: 6 bases; junction bases outside the gene matches: 1. The CDR3 consists of 14 residues. Germline V lookup: CDR1 MNHEY, CDR2 SVGAGI. The CDR3 here is CASSYSRGANEQFF. CDR3 DNA: TGTGCCAGCAGTTACTCGCGGGGGGCCAATGAGCAGTTCTTC.

CDR3 sequence reads: CASREGSGGYSPLHF. The CDR3 nucleotides are TGTGCCAGCCGAGAAGGGTCCGGAGGTTATTCACCCCTCCACTTT. This chain uses TRBV28 with TRBJ1-6; no clear D gene. V gave up 8 bases and J gave up 8 bases, with 19 bases separating them. Germline CDR1 and CDR2: MDHEN and SYDVKM. CDR3 length equals 15 residues.

The chain is built from TRBV19 and TRBJ2-3, with 7 bases that match TRBD2. The V segment lost 3 bases and the J segment 2 bases; nucleotides outside the gene matches: 8. In germline, CDR1 is LNHDA, CDR2 SQIVND (reference sequence). The CDR3 is made up of 16 amino acids. CDR3 bases: TGTGCCAGTAGTATCGAGGCGGGACTATACACAGATACGCAGTATTTT. Translating gives CASSIEAGLYTDTQYF.

The chain links TRBV6-2 or TRBV6-3 to TRBJ2-2; 9 bases align to TRBD2. Trimming took 6 bases from V and 3 from J; bases not matched to a gene: 11. Germline V lookup: CDR1 MNHEY, CDR2 SVGEGT. This CDR3 comprises 17 residues. CDR3: CASSPLAGGVDTGELFF. CDR3 nucleotide sequence: TGTGCCAGCAGCCCACTTGCGGGGGGGGTCGACACCGGGGAGCTGTTTTTT.

The rearrangement joins TRBV20-1 to TRBJ2-7, with 9 nucleotides matching TRBD1. Germline CDR1 reads DFQATT; CDR2 reads SNEGSKA (reference sequence). This CDR3 spans 14 amino acids. J was trimmed by 5 bases and V by 3 bases; bases with no gene match: 8. Here the CDR3 DNA reads TGCAGTGCTAGTCCCGGGACAGGGCTCCACGAGCAGTACTTC. Translating it yields CSASPGTGLHEQYF.

This chain connects TRBV2 to TRBJ2-7, with TRBD2 as a possible D gene (6 bases). This CDR3 has 14 residues. The V end was cut by 4 bases, the J end by 0 bases, with 10 bases between. The V gene's germline CDR1 is SNHLY and CDR2 FYNNEI. In nucleotides, the CDR3 is TGTGCCAGCAGTGTGAGCGGGCCCTCCTACGAGCAGTACTTC. Protein sequence: CASSVSGPSYEQYF.